This is a list of T cell receptor beta chains from one sample in a study of blood T cell repertoires in COVID-19. The method was immunoSEQ multiplex PCR; TCRdb's version includes in-frame clones alone and lacks a portion of them. Among some 270,000 clones listed, about nine tenths were seen once. The source material was peripheral blood. The receptor set was obtained from a man aged 35-49 years with active or convalescent COVID-19. Each CDR3 is given with its conserved first and last residue. A D gene is named only where the DNA matches it firmly. Expanded clones get a size class; other rows say once, few or many, or leave the size out.

j_gene,abundance,d_gene,v_gene,CDR3aa,CDR3nt
TRBJ2-7,NA,TRBD1,TRBV6-5,CASTWTGGGEQYF,TGTGCCAGCACCTGGACAGGGGGAGGCGAGCAGTACTTC
TRBJ1-2,NA,NA,TRBV5-1,CASSREDPVVDGYTF,TGCGCCAGCAGCAGGGAGGACCCGGTAGTAGATGGCTACACCTTC
TRBJ2-1,NA,TRBD1,TRBV5-1,CASSLPTGGNEQFF,TGCGCCAGCAGTTTGCCCACAGGGGGCAATGAGCAGTTCTTC
TRBJ2-1,NA,TRBD2,TRBV27,CASSLAGGSFDEQFF,TGTGCCAGCAGTCTAGCGGGAGGAAGTTTCGATGAGCAGTTCTTC
TRBJ2-3,NA,NA,TRBV28,CASSLTDTQYF,TGTGCCAGCAGTCTAACAGATACGCAGTATTTT
TRBJ1-1,NA,NA,TRBV19,CASSAQGVTEAFF,TGTGCCAGTAGTGCCCAGGGTGTCACTGAAGCTTTCTTT
TRBJ1-2,NA,NA,TRBV28,CASSFEGYYGYTF,TGTGCCAGCAGTTTTGAGGGTTACTATGGCTACACCTTC
TRBJ1-4,NA,NA,TRBV12-3/TRBV12-4,CASSVQVDEKLFF,TGTGCCAGCAGTGTCCAGGTGGATGAAAAACTGTTTTTT
TRBJ2-3,NA,TRBD2,TRBV6-4,CASSYSGGSSTDTQYF,TGTGCCAGCAGTTATAGCGGGGGCTCTAGCACAGATACGCAGTATTTT
TRBJ1-3,NA,NA,TRBV2,CASEGGNSGNTIYF,TGTGCCAGCGAAGGAGGCAACTCTGGAAACACCATATATTTT
TRBJ1-2,few,TRBD1,TRBV6-5,CASNGEEEGAYGYTF,TGTGCCAGCAACGGCGAAGAAGAGGGGGCTTATGGCTACACCTTC
TRBJ1-2,NA,NA,TRBV4-2,CASSQAAGAGGYTF,TGTGCCAGCAGCCAAGCTGCGGGGGCAGGTGGCTACACCTTC
TRBJ2-1,NA,NA,TRBV5-1,CASSAGRGIKGNEQFF,TGCGCCAGCAGCGCTGGCCGCGGGATCAAAGGAAATGAGCAGTTCTTC
TRBJ1-2,NA,TRBD1,TRBV28,CASSPPGQVGYGYTF,TGTGCCAGCAGTCCCCCGGGACAGGTTGGGTATGGCTACACCTTC
TRBJ2-7,NA,NA,TRBV10-1,CASSDQDIPFGVQYF,TGCGCCAGCAGTGACCAGGACATCCCTTTCGGTGTGCAGTACTTC
TRBJ2-7,NA,NA,TRBV6-1,CASSEFNSYYEQYF,TGTGCCAGCAGTGAATTTAATAGCTACTACGAGCAGTACTTC
TRBJ1-2,NA,NA,TRBV2,CATKGGYGYTF,TGTGCCACCAAAGGGGGTTATGGCTACACCTTC
TRBJ2-7,NA,NA,TRBV3-1/TRBV3-2,CASSQEGGSYEQYF,TGTGCCAGCAGCCAAGAAGGGGGAAGCTACGAGCAGTACTTC
TRBJ1-5,NA,TRBD1,TRBV19,CASSGTGGFQPQHF,TGTGCCAGTAGTGGGACAGGGGGCTTTCAGCCCCAGCATTTT
TRBJ1-1,NA,NA,TRBV18,CASATGRDTEAFF,TGTGCCAGCGCCACAGGGAGGGACACTGAAGCTTTCTTT
TRBJ2-5,NA,TRBD1,TRBV5-1,CASRSGQGVWETQYF,TGCGCCAGCAGATCGGGACAGGGGGTTTGGGAGACCCAGTACTTC
TRBJ2-5,NA,TRBD2,TRBV2,CASIGLAGPRETQYF,TGTGCCAGCATAGGACTAGCGGGACCTAGGGAGACCCAGTACTTC
TRBJ2-5,NA,TRBD2,TRBV2,CASRGTSETQYF,TGTGCCAGCAGGGGGACTAGCGAGACCCAGTACTTC
TRBJ1-2,many,TRBD1,TRBV7-3,CASSPGQGVGYTF,TGTGCCAGCAGCCCCGGACAGGGGGTTGGCTACACCTTC
TRBJ1-5,NA,NA,TRBV24-1,CATSDLIGGDQPQHF,TGTGCCACCAGTGATTTAATTGGAGGAGATCAGCCCCAGCATTTT
TRBJ2-2,NA,NA,TRBV11-3,CASSLDGRDTGELFF,TGTGCCAGCAGCTTAGACGGGCGGGACACCGGGGAGCTGTTTTTT
TRBJ1-1,NA,TRBD1,TRBV5-6,CASRTGGRTEAFF,TGTGCCAGCAGGACAGGGGGTAGGACTGAAGCTTTCTTT
TRBJ2-3,once,TRBD2,TRBV10-3,CAISVAGGKDTQYF,TGTGCCATCAGTGTGGCGGGGGGTAAAGATACGCAGTATTTT
TRBJ1-3,NA,NA,TRBV7-6,CASSLDQGTGNTIYF,TGTGCCAGCAGCTTGGACCAGGGGACTGGAAACACCATATATTTT
TRBJ2-3,NA,TRBD2,TRBV19,CASSIALAGGTDTQYF,TGTGCCAGTAGTATAGCATTAGCGGGAGGCACAGATACGCAGTATTTT
TRBJ1-1,many,NA,TRBV30,CAWSRRRNTEAFF,TGTGCCTGGAGTAGGAGACGGAACACTGAAGCTTTCTTT
TRBJ1-4,few,TRBD1,TRBV5-4,CASSDKTGGGEKLFF,TGTGCCAGCAGCGACAAGACAGGGGGCGGCGAAAAACTGTTTTTT